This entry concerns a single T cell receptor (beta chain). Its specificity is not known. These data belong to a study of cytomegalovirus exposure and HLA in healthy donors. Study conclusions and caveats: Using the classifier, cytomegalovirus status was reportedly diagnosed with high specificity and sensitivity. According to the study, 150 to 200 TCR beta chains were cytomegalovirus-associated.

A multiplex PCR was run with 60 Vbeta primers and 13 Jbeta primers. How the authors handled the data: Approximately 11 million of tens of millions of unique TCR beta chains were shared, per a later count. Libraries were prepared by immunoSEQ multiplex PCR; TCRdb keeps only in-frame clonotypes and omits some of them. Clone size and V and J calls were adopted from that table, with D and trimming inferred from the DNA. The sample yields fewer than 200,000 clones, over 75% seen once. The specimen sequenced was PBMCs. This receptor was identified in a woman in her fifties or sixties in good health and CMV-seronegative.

DNA of the CDR3: TGTGCCAGCAGTTCAGGGGGACTAGCGGGAGCAGATACGCAGTATTTT. Protein: CASSSGGLAGADTQYF. This chain uses TRBV6-6 with TRBJ2-3; 14 bases are a match to TRBD2. Looked up from germline, CDR1 is MNHNY and CDR2 is SVGAGI (reference sequence). This CDR3 spans 16 amino acids. The junction had 4 bases not matched to a gene; V was cut back by 4 bases and J by 4 bases.